This T cell receptor (beta chain) was captured in a study of T cells in Graves' hyperthyroidism and ophthalmopathy. Study observations and caveats: Most thyroid clonotypes expanded above 0.001 were also detected in blood. It was a median approximately 6 months before onset that the model predicted ophthalmopathy.

TCR beta CDR3 region amplification was performed from RNA transcripts. The primer set for the first-round RT-PCR of the TCR CDR3 was HTBI. TCRdb reprocessed the multiplex PCR reads with MiXCR, giving one entry per CDR3 protein. The repertoire holds around 400,000 distinct CDR3 sequences, with about 15% as singletons. This clonotype came up a few times. Its specificity is unknown. CDR3 length: 15 amino acids. Germline CDR1 and CDR2: SQVTM and ANQGSEA. The ends were cut back, 7 bases at V and 8 bases at J, with 26 bases in the middle. The V and J genes are TRBV29-1 and TRBJ1-2, with a weak D call TRBD1 (6 bases). The source is a woman between 18 and 29 years old with Graves' hyperthyroidism that later progressed to Graves' ophthalmopathy. Sequenced sample: blood. CDR3 DNA sequence: TGCAGCGCATCCTCCGGGACAACCCTAATGAGGGGCTACACCTTC. Its protein is CSASSGTTLMRGYTF. Full variable domain (remainder filled in from reference TRBV29-1 and TRBJ1-2): SAVISQKPSRDICQRGTSLTIQCQVDSQVTMMFWYRQQPGQSLTLIATANQGSEATYESGFVIDKFPISRPNLTFSTLTVSNMSPEDSSIYLCSASSGTTLMRGYTFGSGTRLTVV.